This T cell receptor (beta chain) was profiled in a study of cytomegalovirus exposure and HLA in healthy donors. On the study more broadly: Out of a few hundred genotyped donors, about 80% belonged to the Caucasian-associated ancestry cluster. Findings and caveats of the study: Specificity of a few CMV-associated chains for CMV antigens was verified in vitro.

Vbeta (60) and Jbeta (13) primers were used in the PCR. Here immunoSEQ multiplex PCR was the method, and the copy in TCRdb shows in-frame clones only, minus some. The sample includes some 160,000 clones, approximately 80% of them seen just once. Trimming removed 5 bases at V and 2 bases at J, with 16 bases between. Germline V CDR1 and CDR2: SGHTA, FQGNSA. The CDR3 is 16 amino acids. Points on this clone: Antigen unknown.

The receptor was derived from a male donor in good health and CMV-seropositive. The genes are TRBV7-2 and TRBJ2-1, with D perhaps matching TRBD2 (6 bases). The sample was PBMCs. As DNA, the CDR3 is TGTGCCAGCAGCGCGCGAGCGGGCCTAACCTACAATGAGCAGTTCTTC. Residues: CASSARAGLTYNEQFF.